Below are 25 T cell receptor beta chains sequenced from a single sample in a study of beta chain features in type 1 diabetes. Notes on the study in general: TCRB CDR3s were moderately but significantly shorter in Type 1 diabetes patients in all four CD4+ subsets.

No cognate antigen is known for these TCRs. The whole isolated RNA underwent reverse transcription, so sequencing captured expressed TCRB transcripts. The repertoire was sequenced with immunoSEQ multiplex PCR; TCRdb's copy has only in-frame clones and lacks some. The sample lists over 150,000 clones, 10% occurring once. The specimen was central memory CD4+ T cells from blood. Receptors were obtained from a man under 40 with type 1 diabetes.

V usage is TRBV2 and J usage is TRBJ2-1; TRBD2 is a possible D gene (5 bases). The ends were cut back, 6 bases at V and 10 bases at J, with 10 bases in the middle. Germline CDR1 SNHLY, CDR2 FYNNEI. The CDR3 contains 11 residues. CDR3 bases: TGTGCCAGCAGCCTTACTAGGGAGCAGTTCTTC. It is translated as CASSLTREQFF.

A few counts support this clone. The chain uses TRBV7-9 and TRBJ1-2; D uncertain. Germline values: CDR1 SEHNR, CDR2 FQNEAQ (reference sequence). V lost 3 bases to trimming and J lost 5 bases, with 13 bases between them. The CDR3 is made up of 14 amino acids. The CDR3 DNA follows: TGTGCCAGCAGCTTCGAGATTCTTACTTATGGCTACACCTTC. As protein: CASSFEILTYGYTF.

The chain is built from TRBV5-6 and TRBJ1-3; 7 bases are shared with TRBD1. The CDR3 loop spans 16 amino acids. CDR1 is SGHDT, CDR2 YYEEEE, per germline. The V gene end was trimmed by 4 bases and the J gene end by 0 bases; junction bases not matched to a gene: 7. CDR3 DNA sequence: TGTGCCAGCAGCAGAGGGACAGCTAACTCTGGAAACACCATATATTTT. It specifies CASSRGTANSGNTIYF.

This clone was found a few times. This chain connects TRBV11-2 to TRBJ2-7; TRBD1 agrees at 8 bases. The CDR3 totals 16 residues. J was trimmed by 0 bases and V by 3 bases; bases with no gene match: 7. Germline CDR1 reads SGHAT; CDR2 reads FQNNGV. The chain's CDR3 is CASSFLRGRTSYEQYF. The CDR3 DNA sequence: TGTGCCAGCAGCTTCCTCAGGGGGCGAACCTCCTACGAGCAGTACTTC.

Only a few counts were recorded for this clone. The V and J genes are TRBV29-1 and TRBJ1-1, with 7 bases lining up with TRBD1. This CDR3 contains 13 residues. Per germline, CDR1 SQVTM and CDR2 ANQGSEA. Trimming at V came to 8 bases and at J to 1 base, leaving 7 bases not matched to a gene. The CDR3 is CSSSGQRNTEAFF. The CDR3 DNA is TGCAGCTCATCGGGACAGCGGAACACTGAAGCTTTCTTT. Based on the CDR3 plus reference TRBV29-1 and TRBJ1-1, the full variable domain is SAVISQKPSRDICQRGTSLTIQCQVDSQVTMMFWYRQQPGQSLTLIATANQGSEATYESGFVIDKFPISRPNLTFSTLTVSNMSPEDSSIYLCSSSGQRNTEAFFGQGTRLTVV.

The chain employs TRBV7-9 and TRBJ2-1; a possible D gene is TRBD1 (6 bases). V gave up 3 bases and J gave up 5 bases, with 8 bases separating them. This CDR3 region has 13 residues. Germline V lookup: CDR1 SEHNR, CDR2 FQNEAQ (reference sequence). CDR3 region: CASSLDSNNEQFF. The DNA for the CDR3 is TGTGCCAGCAGCTTGGACAGCAACAATGAGCAGTTCTTC.

This clone turned up a few times. The chain is built from TRBV27 and TRBJ2-7, with 10 bases aligning to TRBD1. CDR1 and CDR2 (germline): MNHEY, SMNVEV (reference sequence). The CDR3 sequence is 13 residues long. The junction had 2 bases not matched to a gene; V was cut back by 4 bases and J by 5 bases. CDR3 in amino acids: CASSWDRGNEQYF. The CDR3 nucleotides read TGTGCCAGCAGTTGGGACAGGGGAAACGAGCAGTACTTC.

The rearrangement uses TRBV6-1 and TRBJ2-1; TRBD2 agrees at 15 bases. The V gene's germline CDR1 is MNHNS and CDR2 SASEGT. The trim removed 6 bases at V and 9 bases at J, leaving 6 bases unmatched. The CDR3 contains 15 residues. Here the CDR3 reads CASRLGLAGGSEQFF. CDR3 DNA sequence: TGTGCCAGCAGATTGGGACTAGCGGGAGGAAGTGAGCAGTTCTTC.

This clone came up a few times. The chain joins TRBV7-2 to TRBJ2-1, with D perhaps TRBD2 (5 bases). The CDR3 is 14 residues long. Between the trimmed V and J ends, which lost 0 bases and 7 bases, there was a span of 10 bases. Per the germline V gene, CDR1 is SGHTA and CDR2 is FQGNSA. The DNA for the CDR3 is TGTGCCAGCAGCTTAGCAGGGAGTCGGAATGAGCAGTTCTTC. Protein product: CASSLAGSRNEQFF. Together with reference TRBV7-2 and TRBJ2-1, the CDR3 gives the full variable domain: GAGVSQSPSNKVTEKGKDVELRCDPISGHTALYWYRQSLGQGLEFLIYFQGNSAPDKSGLPSDRFSAERTGGSVSTLTIQRTQQEDSAVYLCASSLAGSRNEQFFGPGTRLTVL.

This clone has a handful of counts. The chain is built from TRBV19 and TRBJ2-1, with TRBD2 as a possible D gene (5 bases). Germline CDR1 reads LNHDA; CDR2 reads SQIVND (reference sequence). CDR3 length: 18 amino acids. V lost 5 bases, J lost 6 bases, and 26 bases lay in between. This chain's CDR3 is CASSHDSSIGRGGNEQFF. CDR3 coding DNA: TGTGCCAGTAGTCACGACTCCTCCATTGGGAGAGGAGGCAATGAGCAGTTCTTC. The whole variable domain, remainder taken from reference TRBV19 and TRBJ2-1, is DGGITQSPKYLFRKEGQNVTLSCEQNLNHDAMYWYRQDPGQGLRLIYYSQIVNDFQKGDIAEGYSVSREKKESFPLTVTSAQKNPTAFYLCASSHDSSIGRGGNEQFFGPGTRLTVL.

The chain links TRBV5-1 to TRBJ1-5, with D tentatively TRBD1 (5 bases). The germline V and J ends were trimmed by 4 bases and 7 bases, with 18 bases remaining between them. This CDR3 spans 15 amino acids. The germline V gene has CDR1 SGHRS and CDR2 YFSETQ. CDR3 DNA sequence: TGCGCCAGCAGCCCCGACGGGGGGACGGGGCAGCCCCAGCATTTT. It encodes CASSPDGGTGQPQHF.

This clone was seen more than once but under ten times. The rearrangement links TRBV28 to TRBJ2-4, with D maybe TRBD2 (6 bases). With 6 bases removed from V and 16 bases from J, the gap between germline ends came to 16 bases. Germline V gives CDR1 MDHEN, CDR2 SYDVKM. The CDR3 sequence is 11 residues long. The CDR3 nucleotides are TGTGCCAGCAGAACCGGGACTCAATTTTACTTC. It is translated as CASRTGTQFYF.

This clone has more than one count but fewer than ten. The CDR3, as DNA: TGTGCCAGCAACACCCCCGGATTACCGGGGTACGAGCAGTACTTC. This sequence encodes CASNTPGLPGYEQYF. The genes are TRBV7-2 and TRBJ2-7, with D possibly matching TRBD2 (5 bases). The V and J ends lost 7 bases and 4 bases respectively, with 20 bases between them. This CDR3 region has 15 residues. The germline V gene encodes CDR1 SGHTA and CDR2 FQGNSA. The whole variable domain, remainder taken from reference TRBV7-2 and TRBJ2-7, is GAGVSQSPSNKVTEKGKDVELRCDPISGHTALYWYRQSLGQGLEFLIYFQGNSAPDKSGLPSDRFSAERTGGSVSTLTIQRTQQEDSAVYLCASNTPGLPGYEQYFGPGTRLTVT.

This clone was seen just once. This chain joins TRBV9 and TRBJ2-5; 10 nucleotides agree with TRBD2. V dropped 3 bases and J dropped 8; count of bases not matched to a gene: 10. Germline assignment: CDR1 SGDLS and CDR2 YYNGEE. This CDR3 is 15 amino acids long. This chain's CDR3 is CASSADGLAAKTQYF. DNA of the CDR3: TGTGCCAGCAGCGCCGACGGACTAGCGGCCAAAACCCAGTACTTC. Full variable domain (rest looked up from reference TRBV9 and TRBJ2-5): DSGVTQTPKHLITATGQRVTLRCSPRSGDLSVYWYQQSLDQGLQFLIQYYNGEERAKGNILERFSAQQFPDLHSELNLSSLELGDSALYFCASSADGLAAKTQYFGPGTRLLVL.

This clone showed up just a few times. The CDR3 DNA is TGTGCCAGCAGTGACGGTCTAGCGGGAAACAATGAGCAGTTCTTC. It specifies CASSDGLAGNNEQFF. This chain joins TRBV6-4 and TRBJ2-1, with TRBD2 matching over 9 bases. CDR1 and CDR2 (germline): MRHNA, SNTAGT. The CDR3 covers 15 residues. V gave up 2 bases and J gave up 5 bases; unmatched junction bases: 4.

The rearrangement joins TRBV4-3 to TRBJ2-1; maybe TRBD2 (5 bases). Trimming removed 4 bases at V and 9 bases at J, with 13 bases between. The CDR3 loop spans 13 amino acids. Germline V gene lookup returns CDR1 LGHNA and CDR2 YSLEER. The CDR3 protein is CASSPNPGGEQFF. CDR3 coding DNA: TGCGCCAGCAGCCCCAATCCTGGAGGTGAGCAGTTCTTC.

The rearrangement uses TRBV28 and TRBJ2-7; 12 bases map to TRBD1. This CDR3 has 18 amino acids. V dropped 1 base and J dropped 6; count of bases not matched to a gene: 13. Germline V gene data show CDR1 as MDHEN and CDR2 as SYDVKM. CDR3 sequence reads: CASSLFGTGGKWATEQYF. The CDR3 nucleotides read TGTGCCAGCAGTTTATTTGGGACAGGGGGCAAGTGGGCGACCGAGCAGTACTTC.

This clone was seen only a few times. The chain carries TRBV27 and TRBJ2-5; a weak D match, TRBD2 (6 bases). CDR3 length equals 15 residues. Trimming pared 8 bases from V and 6 bases from J, leaving 22 bases between. Per the germline V gene, CDR1 is MNHEY and CDR2 is SMNVEV (reference sequence). DNA for the CDR3: TGTGCCAGCCTATCCCTGGGCGGGGTCGGTAAGACCCAGTACTTC. Translating it yields CASLSLGGVGKTQYF.

V and J are TRBV5-1 and TRBJ2-5; no reliable D call. CDR3 length: 15 residues. The germline V gene encodes CDR1 SGHRS and CDR2 YFSETQ. V was shortened by 0 bases and J by 3 bases, with 12 bases between the two germline ends. This chain's CDR3 is CASSLALAPEETQYF. As DNA, the CDR3 is TGCGCCAGCAGCTTGGCCCTGGCACCAGAAGAGACCCAGTACTTC.

The sample holds a few counts of this clone. The chain uses TRBV5-4 and TRBJ2-5; maybe TRBD2 (7 bases). The V gene lost 6 bases and the J gene lost 1 base, with 16 bases spanning the gap. The length of the CDR3 is 15 residues. Germline CDR1 reads SGHNT; CDR2 reads YYREEE (reference sequence). The CDR3 here is CASTPGGSIQETQYF. DNA of the CDR3: TGTGCCAGCACCCCGGGGGGCAGCATCCAAGAGACCCAGTACTTC.

V gene TRBV5-4 combines with J gene TRBJ1-2, with TRBD1 matching 7 bases. The V segment lost 0 bases and the J segment 2 bases; nucleotides outside the gene matches: 4. In germline, CDR1 is SGHNT, CDR2 YYREEE (reference sequence). This CDR3 contains 15 residues. The CDR3, as DNA: TGTGCCAGCAGCTTGGGTGGACAGGCGAACTATGGCTACACCTTC. It specifies CASSLGGQANYGYTF.

This chain uses TRBV7-9 with TRBJ2-7, with D hard to call. V was trimmed by 7 bases and J by 5 bases, leaving 15 bases between them. Germline V gives CDR1 SEHNR, CDR2 FQNEAQ (reference sequence). The CDR3 extends over 13 amino acids. DNA of the CDR3: TGTGCCAGCACCGCTTCTAGTACCCACGAGCAGTACTTC. Translation: CASTASSTHEQYF.

The chain has TRBV28 and TRBJ1-1; D call uncertain. The V end lost 8 bases, the J end lost 4 bases, and 17 bases lay between the germline ends. The CDR3 has 14 residues. Germline V lookup: CDR1 MDHEN, CDR2 SYDVKM. The CDR3 loop is CASRGSLVFTEAFF. The CDR3 bases are TGTGCCAGCCGGGGATCGCTTGTATTCACTGAAGCTTTCTTT.

This clone was detected a few times. The chain couples TRBV5-1 to TRBJ2-1; tentative D call: TRBD1 (6 bases). Trimming cost V 4 bases and J 3 bases, with 14 bases left between them. CDR3 length: 15 amino acids. Germline V gives CDR1 SGHRS, CDR2 YFSETQ. In DNA form, the CDR3 reads TGCGCCAGCAGCCCCCCACAGGGCCTCTACAATGAGCAGTTCTTC. It yields the protein CASSPPQGLYNEQFF.

The rearrangement uses TRBV29-1 and TRBJ2-1; 11 bases fit TRBD2. The germline gives CDR1 SQVTM, CDR2 ANQGSEA. CDR3 length equals 12 residues. After removal of 7 bases from V and 10 bases from J, the junction contained 6 bases not matched to a gene. As DNA, the CDR3 is TGCAGCGGGGGACTAGCGGAGGGAGAGCAGTTCTTC. Amino acid sequence: CSGGLAEGEQFF.